This is a list of T cell receptor beta chains from one sample in a study of blood T cell repertoires in COVID-19. Produced via immunoSEQ multiplex PCR; TCRdb's table is partial and in-frame only. Altogether roughly 160,000 clones are present, about 86% being singletons, with the ten largest covering 5.5% to 7%. The sample was peripheral blood. The receptors stem from a man aged 50 to 60 with active or convalescent COVID-19. The CDR3 runs from the conserved cysteine through the conserved F or W. The D gene is left open where the match is weak. Some rows mark clone size as missing; the rest say once, few, many or name a class of expanded clone.

clone_size d_call j_call v_call cdr3_nt cdr3_aa
- TRBD1 TRBJ1-4 TRBV6-5 TGTGCCAGCAGTCCTCGACAGGGGGCTACTGAAAAACTGTTTTTT CASSPRQGATEKLFF
few - TRBJ1-2 TRBV5-8 TGTGCCAGCAGCTTGATCTCTGGCTACACCTTC CASSLISGYTF
- TRBD2 TRBJ2-3 TRBV4-2 TGTGCCAGCAGCCGCTGGGGGAGCGGGAGGGGGGAAGCAGATACGCAGTATTTT CASSRWGSGRGEADTQYF
once TRBD1 TRBJ1-6 TRBV6-5 TGTGCCAGCAGTTACGAAAGACAGGGGAGATCACCCCTCCACTTT CASSYERQGRSPLHF
- - TRBJ1-1 TRBV5-4 TGTGCCAGCAGCAACCGGACACGAAACACTGAAGCTTTCTTT CASSNRTRNTEAFF
- - TRBJ1-3 TRBV12-5 TGTGCTAGTGGTTCCTTGTTAATAGGAAACACCATATATTTT CASGSLLIGNTIYF
- TRBD1 TRBJ1-4 TRBV19 TGTGCCAGTAGTACTACCCGGGACAGGTATGGAGCTAATGAAAAACTGTTTTTT CASSTTRDRYGANEKLFF
- TRBD1 TRBJ1-2 TRBV5-1 TGCGCCAGCAGATATGGACAGGGGAGGGCTAACTATGGCTACACCTTC CASRYGQGRANYGYTF
- - TRBJ1-5 TRBV19 TGTGCCAGTATGACCGGGGGTGGCAATCAGCCCCAGCATTTT CASMTGGGNQPQHF
- - TRBJ1-1 TRBV2 TGTGCCAGTAGGACAGCTATGAACACTGAAGCTTTCTTT CASRTAMNTEAFF
- - TRBJ2-3 TRBV4-3 TGCGCCAGCAGCCCCCTGGGGGCCGGAACAGATACGCAGTATTTT CASSPLGAGTDTQYF
- - TRBJ2-3 TRBV11-2 TGTGCCAGCAGCCCTCGGTACAGGGTCTCAGATACGCAGTATTTT CASSPRYRVSDTQYF
few - TRBJ1-1 TRBV3-1/TRBV3-2 TGTGCCAGCAGCCAAGATCTGAGGAACACTGAAGCTTTCTTT CASSQDLRNTEAFF
- - TRBJ2-2 TRBV5-4 TGTGCCAGCAGCTTTTTGGCTAGGCCCACCGGGGAGCTGTTTTTT CASSFLARPTGELFF
- TRBD2 TRBJ2-7 TRBV6-5 TGTGCCAGCAGTTATTATAGCGGGGGGAGCTACGAGCAGTACTTC CASSYYSGGSYEQYF
- TRBD2 TRBJ2-7 TRBV6-5 TGTGCCAGCAGCCGAGCGGGGGCCTACGAGCAGTACTTC CASSRAGAYEQYF
- TRBD1 TRBJ1-5 TRBV9 TGTGCCAGCAGCCCTTCAGGGGGCGCCCATCAGCCCCAGCATTTT CASSPSGGAHQPQHF
- TRBD1 TRBJ1-5 TRBV3-1/TRBV3-2 TGTGCCAGCAGCCCCGGACAGGGTGGCAATCAGCCCCAGCATTTT CASSPGQGGNQPQHF
- - TRBJ1-5 TRBV4-2 TGTGCCAGCAGCCAAGTAAGGGGGACCAATCAGCCCCAGCATTTT CASSQVRGTNQPQHF
- TRBD1 TRBJ2-2 TRBV30 TGTGCCTGGAGAGTGCTTGGACAGGGAAACACCGGGGAGCTGTTTTTT CAWRVLGQGNTGELFF